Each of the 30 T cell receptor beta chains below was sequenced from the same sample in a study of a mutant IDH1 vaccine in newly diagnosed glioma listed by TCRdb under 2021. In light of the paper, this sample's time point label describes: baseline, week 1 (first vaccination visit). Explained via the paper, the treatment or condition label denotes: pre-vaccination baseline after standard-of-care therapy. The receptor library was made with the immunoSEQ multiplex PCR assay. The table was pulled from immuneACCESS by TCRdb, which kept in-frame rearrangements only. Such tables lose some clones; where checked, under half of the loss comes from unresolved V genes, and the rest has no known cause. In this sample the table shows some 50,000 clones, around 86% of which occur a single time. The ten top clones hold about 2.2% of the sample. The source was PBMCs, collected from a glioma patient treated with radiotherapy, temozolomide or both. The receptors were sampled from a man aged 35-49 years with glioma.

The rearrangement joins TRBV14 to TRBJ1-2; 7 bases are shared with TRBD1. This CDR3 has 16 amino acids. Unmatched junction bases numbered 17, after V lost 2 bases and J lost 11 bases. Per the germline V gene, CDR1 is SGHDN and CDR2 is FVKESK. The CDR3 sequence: CASSQTRTGRVPWYTF. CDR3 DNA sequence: TGTGCCAGCAGCCAAACAAGGACAGGCCGGGTTCCATGGTACACCTTC.

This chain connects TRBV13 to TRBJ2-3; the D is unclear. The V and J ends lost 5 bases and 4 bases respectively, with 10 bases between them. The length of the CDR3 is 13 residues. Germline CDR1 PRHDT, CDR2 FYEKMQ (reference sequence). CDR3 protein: CASSEAPPDTQYF. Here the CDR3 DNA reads TGTGCCAGCAGCGAGGCTCCCCCAGATACGCAGTATTTT.

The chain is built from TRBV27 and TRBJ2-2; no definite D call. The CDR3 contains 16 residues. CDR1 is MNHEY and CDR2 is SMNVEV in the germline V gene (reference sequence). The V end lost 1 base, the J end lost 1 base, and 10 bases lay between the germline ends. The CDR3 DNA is TGTGCCAGCAGTTTATTGAGTCCCTTGAACACCGGGGAGCTGTTTTTT. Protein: CASSLLSPLNTGELFF.

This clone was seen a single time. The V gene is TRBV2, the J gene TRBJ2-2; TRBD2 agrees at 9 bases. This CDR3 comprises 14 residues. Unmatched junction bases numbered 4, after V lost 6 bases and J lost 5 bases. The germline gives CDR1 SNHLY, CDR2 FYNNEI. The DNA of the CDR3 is TGTGCCAGCAGCGGCGGGAGGGTTACCGGGGAGCTGTTTTTT. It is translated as CASSGGRVTGELFF.

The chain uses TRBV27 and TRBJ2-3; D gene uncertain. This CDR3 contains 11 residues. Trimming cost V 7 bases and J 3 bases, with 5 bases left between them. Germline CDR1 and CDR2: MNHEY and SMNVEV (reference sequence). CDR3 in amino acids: CASMATDTQYF. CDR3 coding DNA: TGTGCCAGCATGGCAACAGATACGCAGTATTTT.

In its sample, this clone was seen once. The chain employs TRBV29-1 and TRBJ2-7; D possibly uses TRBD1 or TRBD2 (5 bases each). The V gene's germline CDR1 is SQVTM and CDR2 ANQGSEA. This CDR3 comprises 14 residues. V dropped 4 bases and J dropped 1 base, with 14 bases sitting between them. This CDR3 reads CSVVPLRGSYEQYF. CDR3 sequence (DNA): TGCAGCGTTGTCCCTTTGAGGGGTTCCTACGAGCAGTACTTC.

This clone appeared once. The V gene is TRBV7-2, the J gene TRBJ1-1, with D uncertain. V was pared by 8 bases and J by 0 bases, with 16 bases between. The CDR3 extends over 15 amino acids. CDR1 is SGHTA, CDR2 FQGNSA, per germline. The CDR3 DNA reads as TGTGCCAGCCAGACCTACGGGCAGCTGAACACTGAAGCTTTCTTT. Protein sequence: CASQTYGQLNTEAFF.

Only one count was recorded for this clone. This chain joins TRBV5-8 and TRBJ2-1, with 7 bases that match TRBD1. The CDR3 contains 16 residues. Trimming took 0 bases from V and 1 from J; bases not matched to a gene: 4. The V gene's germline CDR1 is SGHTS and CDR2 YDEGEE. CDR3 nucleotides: TGTGCCAGCAGCTTGGGAGACAGGGTGTCCTACAATGAGCAGTTCTTC. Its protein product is CASSLGDRVSYNEQFF.

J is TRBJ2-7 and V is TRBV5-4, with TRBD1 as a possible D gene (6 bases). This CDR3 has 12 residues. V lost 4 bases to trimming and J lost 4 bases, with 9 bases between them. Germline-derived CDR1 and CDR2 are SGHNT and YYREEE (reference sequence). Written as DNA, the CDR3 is TGTGCCAGCAGCATACAGGGTTACGAGCAGTACTTC. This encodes CASSIQGYEQYF.

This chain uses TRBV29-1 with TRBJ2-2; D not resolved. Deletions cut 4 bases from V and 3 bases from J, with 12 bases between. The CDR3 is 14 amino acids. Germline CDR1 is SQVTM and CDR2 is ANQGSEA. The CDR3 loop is CSVGGTAYTGELFF. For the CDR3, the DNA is TGCAGCGTTGGGGGTACAGCTTACACCGGGGAGCTGTTTTTT.

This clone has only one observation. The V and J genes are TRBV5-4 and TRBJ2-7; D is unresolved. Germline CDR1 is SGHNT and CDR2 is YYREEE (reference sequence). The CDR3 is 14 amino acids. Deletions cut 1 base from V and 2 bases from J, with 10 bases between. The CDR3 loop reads CASSLSRQTYEQYF. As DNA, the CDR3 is TGTGCCAGCAGCTTGTCCAGGCAAACCTACGAGCAGTACTTC.

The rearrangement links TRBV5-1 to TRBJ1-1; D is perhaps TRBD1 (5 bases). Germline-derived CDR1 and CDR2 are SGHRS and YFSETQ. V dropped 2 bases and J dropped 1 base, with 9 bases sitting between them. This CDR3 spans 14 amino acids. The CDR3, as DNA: TGCGCCAGCAGCTTCACTGGGGCGAACACTGAAGCTTTCTTT. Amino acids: CASSFTGANTEAFF.

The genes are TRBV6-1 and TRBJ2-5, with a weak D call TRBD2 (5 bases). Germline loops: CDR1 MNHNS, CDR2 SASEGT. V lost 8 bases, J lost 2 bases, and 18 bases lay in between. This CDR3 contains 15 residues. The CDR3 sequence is CASSWLTGSQETQYF. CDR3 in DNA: TGTGCCAGCTCTTGGTTAACGGGAAGTCAAGAGACCCAGTACTTC.

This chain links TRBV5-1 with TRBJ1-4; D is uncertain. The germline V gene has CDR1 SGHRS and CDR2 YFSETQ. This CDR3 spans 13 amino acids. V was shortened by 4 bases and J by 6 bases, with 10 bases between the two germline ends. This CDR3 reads CASSTGRDEKLFF. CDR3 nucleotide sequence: TGCGCCAGCAGCACCGGACGGGATGAAAAACTGTTTTTT.

Here the CDR3 DNA reads TGTGCCAGCAGCTCCTTAGACCGTCAAACCTATGGTGGCTACACCTTC. Translating gives CASSSLDRQTYGGYTF. The chain has TRBV5-6 and TRBJ1-2; D ambiguous. CDR3 size: 16 residues. With 3 bases removed from V and 7 bases from J, the gap between germline ends came to 22 bases. Germline V lookup: CDR1 SGHDT, CDR2 YYEEEE.

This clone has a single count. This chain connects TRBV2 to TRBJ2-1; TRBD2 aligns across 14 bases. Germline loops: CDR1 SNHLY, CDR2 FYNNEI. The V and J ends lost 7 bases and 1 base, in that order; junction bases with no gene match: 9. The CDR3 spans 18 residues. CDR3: CASTRGLAGVRSYNEQFF. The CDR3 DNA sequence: TGTGCCAGCACCCGGGGACTAGCGGGAGTGAGGTCCTACAATGAGCAGTTCTTC.

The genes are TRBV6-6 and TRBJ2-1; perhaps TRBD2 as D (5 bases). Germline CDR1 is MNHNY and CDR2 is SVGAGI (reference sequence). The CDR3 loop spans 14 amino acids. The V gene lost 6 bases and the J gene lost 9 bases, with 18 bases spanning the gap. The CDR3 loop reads CASRLPGKGPEQFF. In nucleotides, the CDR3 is TGTGCCAGCAGGCTACCGGGGAAAGGCCCTGAGCAGTTCTTC.

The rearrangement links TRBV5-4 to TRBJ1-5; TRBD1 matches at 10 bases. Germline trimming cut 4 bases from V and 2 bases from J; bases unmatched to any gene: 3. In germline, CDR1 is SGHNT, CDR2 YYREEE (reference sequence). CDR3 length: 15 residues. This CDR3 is CASSAGTGGNQPQHF. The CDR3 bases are TGTGCCAGCAGCGCCGGGACAGGGGGCAATCAGCCCCAGCATTTT.

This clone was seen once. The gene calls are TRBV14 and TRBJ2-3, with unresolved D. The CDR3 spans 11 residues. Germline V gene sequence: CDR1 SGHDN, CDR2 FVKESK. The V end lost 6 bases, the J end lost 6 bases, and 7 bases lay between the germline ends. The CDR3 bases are TGTGCCAGCAGTTCATGGGATACGCAGTATTTT. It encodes CASSSWDTQYF.

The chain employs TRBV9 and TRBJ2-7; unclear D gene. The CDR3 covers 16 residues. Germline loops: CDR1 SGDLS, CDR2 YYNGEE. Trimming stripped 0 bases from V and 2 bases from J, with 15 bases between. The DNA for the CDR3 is TGTGCCAGCAGCGTAGACGGACGGGTAGACACCTACGAGCAGTACTTC. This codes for CASSVDGRVDTYEQYF.

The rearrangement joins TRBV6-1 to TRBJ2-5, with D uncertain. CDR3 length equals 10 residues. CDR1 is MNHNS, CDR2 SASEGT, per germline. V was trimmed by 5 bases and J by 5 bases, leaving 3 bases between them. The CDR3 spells CASSRETQYF. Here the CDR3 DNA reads TGTGCCAGCAGTAGGGAGACCCAGTACTTC.

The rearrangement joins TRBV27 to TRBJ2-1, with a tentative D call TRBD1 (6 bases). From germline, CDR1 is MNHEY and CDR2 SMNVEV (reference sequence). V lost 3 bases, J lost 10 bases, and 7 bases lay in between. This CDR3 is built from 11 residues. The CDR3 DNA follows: TGTGCCAGCAGTTTCGGACAGGAGCAGTTCTTC. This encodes CASSFGQEQFF.

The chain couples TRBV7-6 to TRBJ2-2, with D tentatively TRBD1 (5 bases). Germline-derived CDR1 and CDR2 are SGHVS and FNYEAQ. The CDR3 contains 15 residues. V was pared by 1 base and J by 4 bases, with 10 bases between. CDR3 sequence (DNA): TGTGCCAGCAGCTTAGGGGGCCCGGGCACCGGGGAGCTGTTTTTT. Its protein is CASSLGGPGTGELFF.

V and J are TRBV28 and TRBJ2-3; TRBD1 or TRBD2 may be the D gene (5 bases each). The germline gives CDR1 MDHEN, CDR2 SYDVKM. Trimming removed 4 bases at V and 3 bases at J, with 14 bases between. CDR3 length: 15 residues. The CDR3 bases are TGTGCCAGCAGTTATCTAGACGGGGCTACAGATACGCAGTATTTT. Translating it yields CASSYLDGATDTQYF.

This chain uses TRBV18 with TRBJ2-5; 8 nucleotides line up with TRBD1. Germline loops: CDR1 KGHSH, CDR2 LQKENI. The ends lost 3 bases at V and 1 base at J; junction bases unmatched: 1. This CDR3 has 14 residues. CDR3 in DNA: TGTGCCAGCTCACCGGGACAGGTCCAAGAGACCCAGTACTTC. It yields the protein CASSPGQVQETQYF.

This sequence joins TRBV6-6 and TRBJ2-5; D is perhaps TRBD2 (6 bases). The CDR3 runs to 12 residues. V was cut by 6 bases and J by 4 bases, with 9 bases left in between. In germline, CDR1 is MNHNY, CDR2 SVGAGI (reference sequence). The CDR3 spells CASSGSGETQYF. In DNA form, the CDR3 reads TGTGCCAGCAGCGGGAGTGGAGAGACCCAGTACTTC.

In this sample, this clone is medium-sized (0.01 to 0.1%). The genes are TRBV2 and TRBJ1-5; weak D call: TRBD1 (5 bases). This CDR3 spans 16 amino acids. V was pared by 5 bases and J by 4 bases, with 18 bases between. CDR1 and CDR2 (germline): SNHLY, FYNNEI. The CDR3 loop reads CASSSLGPGGNQPQHF. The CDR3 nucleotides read TGTGCCAGCAGTAGTTTGGGGCCCGGGGGAAATCAGCCCCAGCATTTT.

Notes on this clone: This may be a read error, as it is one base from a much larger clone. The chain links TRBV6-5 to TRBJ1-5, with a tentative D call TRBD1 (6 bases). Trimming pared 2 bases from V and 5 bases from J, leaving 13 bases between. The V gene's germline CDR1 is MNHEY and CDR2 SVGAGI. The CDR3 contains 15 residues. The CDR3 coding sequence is TGTGCCAGCAGTTACACGGGGGGCATGGATCAGCCCCAGCATTTT. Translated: CASSYTGGMDQPQHF.

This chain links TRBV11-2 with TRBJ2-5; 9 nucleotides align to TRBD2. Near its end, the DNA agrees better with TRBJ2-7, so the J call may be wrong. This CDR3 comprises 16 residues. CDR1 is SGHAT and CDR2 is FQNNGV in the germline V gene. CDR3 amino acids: CASSTTGSGRAYEQYF. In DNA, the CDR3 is TGTGCCAGCAGCACCACCGGTAGCGGGAGAGCCTACGAGCAGTACTTC.

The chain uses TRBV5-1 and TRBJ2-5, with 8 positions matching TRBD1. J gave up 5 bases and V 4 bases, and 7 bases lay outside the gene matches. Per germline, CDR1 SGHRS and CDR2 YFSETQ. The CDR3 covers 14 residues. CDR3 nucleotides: TGCGCCAGCAGCGTATCGACAGGGGTTGAGACCCAGTACTTC. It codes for CASSVSTGVETQYF.